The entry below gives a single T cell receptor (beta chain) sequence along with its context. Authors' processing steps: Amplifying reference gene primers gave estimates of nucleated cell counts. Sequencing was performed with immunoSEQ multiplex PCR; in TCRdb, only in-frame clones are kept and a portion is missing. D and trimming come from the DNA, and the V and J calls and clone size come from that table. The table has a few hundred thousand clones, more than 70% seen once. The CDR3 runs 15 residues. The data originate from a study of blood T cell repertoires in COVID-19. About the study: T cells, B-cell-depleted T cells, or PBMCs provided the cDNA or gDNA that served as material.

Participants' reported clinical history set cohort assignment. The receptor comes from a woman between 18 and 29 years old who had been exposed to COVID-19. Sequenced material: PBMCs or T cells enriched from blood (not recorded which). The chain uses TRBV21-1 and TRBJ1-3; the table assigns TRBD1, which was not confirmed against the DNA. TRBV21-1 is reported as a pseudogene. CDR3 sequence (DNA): TGTGCCAGCAGCAGAGACAGTTACTCTGGAAACACCATATATTTT. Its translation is CASSRDSYSGNTIYF.